This passage covers 22 T cell receptor beta chains from one sample sequenced in a study of blood T cell repertoires in COVID-19. Measured with immunoSEQ multiplex PCR; TCRdb has only the in-frame clones, and not every one. The table lists roughly 130,000 clones, around 80% of them singletons, with approximately 1.8% in the top ten. The sequenced material came from peripheral blood. The receptor set was obtained from a man in his 70s with acute or convalescent COVID-19.

The chain links TRBV6-5 to TRBJ1-2, with D perhaps matching TRBD1 (6 bases). Trimming pared 2 bases from V and 9 bases from J, leaving 13 bases between. The CDR3 contains 13 residues. Germline V gene data show CDR1 as MNHEY and CDR2 as SVGAGI. The CDR3 loop reads CASSYGAGARYTF. CDR3 nucleotides: TGTGCCAGCAGTTACGGGGCAGGGGCCCGCTACACCTTC.

As concerns this clone: The sample carries other DNA sequences with the same CDR3. The V gene is TRBV4-1, the J gene TRBJ2-5; 11 bases align to TRBD2. The V and J ends lost 4 bases and 5 bases, in that order; junction bases with no gene match: 6. Germline V gives CDR1 MGHRA, CDR2 YSYEKL. The CDR3 consists of 15 residues. The CDR3 loop is CASSLSGGAVETQYF. The CDR3 coding sequence is TGCGCCAGCAGCCTTAGCGGGGGGGCGGTGGAGACCCAGTACTTC.

The chain links TRBV10-3 to TRBJ2-3; TRBD2 aligns across 11 bases. The J segment lost 8 bases and the V segment lost 4 bases, leaving 8 bases of the junction unmatched. Germline V gene sequence: CDR1 ENHRY, CDR2 SYGVKD. The CDR3 is 15 amino acids. In DNA form, the CDR3 reads TGTGCCATCAGTGCTAGCGGGGGGCGTGATGGTACGCAGTATTTT. Translating gives CAISASGGRDGTQYF.

This clone was seen just once. This chain connects TRBV19 to TRBJ1-2, with TRBD1 matching over 10 bases. This CDR3 contains 14 residues. The ends lost 5 bases at V and 4 bases at J; junction bases unmatched: 4. CDR1 and CDR2 (germline): LNHDA, SQIVND (reference sequence). The CDR3, as DNA: TGTGCCAGTAGTTACGGGACAGGGGTCTATGGCTACACCTTC. It yields the protein CASSYGTGVYGYTF.

The gene calls are TRBV6-5 and TRBJ1-1; 12 bases agree with TRBD1. V lost 5 bases, J lost 9 bases, and 10 bases stayed unmatched. The CDR3 runs to 15 residues. Germline CDR1 and CDR2: MNHEY and SVGAGI. DNA of the CDR3: TGTGCCAGCAGTCGCGCCCCGGGACAGGGGGCGAAAGCTTTCTTT. Translation gives CASSRAPGQGAKAFF.

This sequence joins TRBV6-5 and TRBJ1-6; 9 nucleotides match TRBD1. Per the germline V gene, CDR1 is MNHEY and CDR2 is SVGAGI. V was pared by 7 bases and J by 7 bases, with 8 bases of the junction left unmatched. The CDR3 has 15 amino acids. The CDR3 DNA reads as TGTGCCAGCACGCGCCGGGGGACAGGGAATTCACCCCTCCACTTT. Translated, it gives CASTRRGTGNSPLHF.

Turning to this clone: This sample also contains other DNA sequences that code for the same CDR3. The rearrangement joins TRBV2 to TRBJ1-1; D gene uncertain. V was cut by 4 bases and J by 4 bases, with 10 bases left in between. Germline V gives CDR1 SNHLY, CDR2 FYNNEI. The CDR3 has 13 residues. In DNA form, the CDR3 reads TGTGCCAGCAGTGCGGAGGGAGGCACTGAAGCTTTCTTT. This encodes CASSAEGGTEAFF.

This clone has only one observation. This sequence joins TRBV5-4 and TRBJ2-1; 9 nucleotides align to TRBD1. CDR1 and CDR2 from the germline V gene are SGHNT and YYREEE (reference sequence). The CDR3 is 12 amino acids. V was clipped by 6 bases and J by 8 bases; unmatched bases: 3. The CDR3 protein is CASKRQGDEQFF. As DNA, the CDR3 is TGTGCCAGCAAACGACAGGGGGATGAGCAGTTCTTC. Variable domain in full (rest from reference TRBV5-4 and TRBJ2-1): ETGVTQSPTHLIKTRGQQVTLRCSSQSGHNTVSWYQQALGQGPQFIFQYYREEENGRGNFPPRFSGLQFPNYSSELNVNALELDDSALYLCASKRQGDEQFFGPGTRLTVL.

This clone was detected a few times. J is TRBJ1-1 and V is TRBV7-9; a possible D gene is TRBD1 (6 bases). CDR1 and CDR2 (germline): SEHNR, FQNEAQ (reference sequence). The CDR3 is 13 amino acids. V was trimmed by 6 bases and J by 9 bases, leaving 17 bases between them. The CDR3 sequence: CASSLTEGTKAFF. In nucleotides, the CDR3 is TGTGCCAGCAGTCTCACCGAGGGGACAAAAGCTTTCTTT. Complete variable domain (other parts from reference TRBV7-9 and TRBJ1-1): DTGVSQNPRHKITKRGQNVTFRCDPISEHNRLYWYRQTLGQGPEFLTYFQNEAQLEKSRLLSDRFSAERPKGSFSTLEIQRTEQGDSAMYLCASSLTEGTKAFFGQGTRLTVV.

This clone has just a few counts. This sequence joins TRBV18 and TRBJ2-7, with D perhaps matching TRBD2 (6 bases). Germline loops: CDR1 KGHSH, CDR2 LQKENI. This CDR3 spans 15 amino acids. V gave up 2 bases and J gave up 1 base, with 12 bases separating them. In DNA, the CDR3 is TGTGCCAGCTCACCAGGCGGGGACCTATCCTACGAGCAGTACTTC. It codes for CASSPGGDLSYEQYF. Together with reference TRBV18 and TRBJ2-7, the CDR3 gives the full variable domain: NAGVMQNPRHLVRRRGQEARLRCSPMKGHSHVYWYRQLPEEGLKFMVYLQKENIIDESGMPKERFSAEFPKEGPSILRIQQVVRGDSAAYFCASSPGGDLSYEQYFGPGTRLTVT.

The V call is TRBV18, the J call TRBJ1-3, with 9 bases identical to TRBD1. Germline V gene sequence: CDR1 KGHSH, CDR2 LQKENI. V lost 0 bases to trimming and J lost 3 bases; unmatched junction nucleotides: 3. The CDR3 is 16 residues long. The CDR3 DNA reads as TGTGCCAGCTCACCACCGACAGGGGGAAATGGAAACACCATATATTTT. It codes for CASSPPTGGNGNTIYF.

This chain links TRBV15 with TRBJ1-1; 8 nucleotides align to TRBD1. With 5 bases clipped from V and 1 base from J, the junction kept 6 bases outside the gene matches. The CDR3 totals 15 residues. Germline assignment: CDR1 LNHNV and CDR2 YYDKDF (reference sequence). Here the CDR3 reads CATSDRGRGNTEAFF. CDR3 bases: TGTGCCACCAGCGACAGGGGCCGGGGGAACACTGAAGCTTTCTTT. The complete variable domain, with remaining parts taken from reference TRBV15 and TRBJ1-1, reads DAMVIQNPRYQVTQFGKPVTLSCSQTLNHNVMYWYQQKSSQAPKLLFHYYDKDFNNEADTPDNFQSRRPNTSFCFLDIRSPGLGDTAMYLCATSDRGRGNTEAFFGQGTRLTVV.

The rearrangement links TRBV7-9 to TRBJ2-3; TRBD2 might be the D (5 bases). V was shortened by 6 bases and J by 4 bases, with 11 bases between the two germline ends. This CDR3 region has 13 residues. CDR1 is SEHNR and CDR2 is FQNEAQ in the germline V gene (reference sequence). CDR3 loop: CASSPRGPDTQYF. The CDR3 coding sequence is TGTGCCAGCAGTCCCCGAGGGCCAGATACGCAGTATTTT.

V is TRBV9 and J is TRBJ1-3, with TRBD1 matching 8 bases. The CDR3 has 15 residues. Trimming removed 5 bases from V and 1 base from J; junction bases left unmatched: 5. Germline values: CDR1 SGDLS, CDR2 YYNGEE. CDR3 residues: CASSGQGGSGNTIYF. The CDR3 DNA is TGTGCCAGCAGTGGACAGGGTGGTTCTGGAAACACCATATATTTT.

The gene calls are TRBV5-1 and TRBJ1-2; possibly TRBD1 for D (6 bases). The CDR3 is made up of 14 amino acids. Germline V gene sequence: CDR1 SGHRS, CDR2 YFSETQ. V lost 0 bases to trimming and J lost 2 bases, with 8 bases between them. The CDR3 DNA reads TGCGCCAGCAGCTTGGGACAGGCGAACTATGGCTACACCTTC. Residues: CASSLGQANYGYTF.

The chain recombines TRBV5-6 with TRBJ1-5; 7 nucleotides line up with TRBD1. Germline CDR1 reads SGHDT; CDR2 reads YYEEEE. The V gene end was trimmed by 4 bases and the J gene end by 2 bases; junction bases not matched to a gene: 6. This CDR3 comprises 15 residues. CDR3 DNA sequence: TGTGCCAGCAGCCTGTTAACAGGGGGCAATCAGCCCCAGCATTTT. Translating gives CASSLLTGGNQPQHF.

The CDR3 here is CASTQLARNTGELFF. For the CDR3, the DNA is TGTGCCAGCACCCAACTAGCGAGGAACACCGGGGAGCTGTTTTTT. This chain joins TRBV7-8 and TRBJ2-2, with TRBD2 matching over 7 bases. The junction had 6 bases not matched to a gene; V was cut back by 7 bases and J by 1 base. Germline CDR1 and CDR2: SGHVS and FQNEAQ. The CDR3 spans 15 residues.

The rearrangement joins TRBV30 to TRBJ1-5; maybe TRBD1 (6 bases). Germline assignment: CDR1 GTSNPN and CDR2 SVGIG (reference sequence). Trimming took off 4 bases at V and 4 bases at J, with 20 bases between the two ends. There are 16 residues in the CDR3. The CDR3 sequence is CAWTPPAGHRNQPQHF. The CDR3 nucleotides read TGTGCCTGGACTCCCCCAGCGGGACACCGAAATCAGCCCCAGCATTTT.

The chain links TRBV2 to TRBJ1-4; D gene uncertain. V was trimmed by 6 bases and J by 13 bases, leaving 15 bases between them. CDR1 and CDR2 (germline): SNHLY, FYNNEI. The length of the CDR3 is 12 residues. In nucleotides, the CDR3 is TGTGCCAGCAGCAAGTCGACCTCGGGACTGTTTTTT. Protein sequence: CASSKSTSGLFF.

The J gene is TRBJ2-7, the V gene TRBV9; TRBD2 is a possible D gene (5 bases). This CDR3 comprises 15 residues. Per the germline V gene, CDR1 is SGDLS and CDR2 is YYNGEE. Trimming pared 0 bases from V and 2 bases from J, leaving 12 bases between. CDR3 in amino acids: CASSVAEAGPYEQYF. CDR3 sequence (DNA): TGTGCCAGCAGCGTAGCCGAGGCGGGTCCCTACGAGCAGTACTTC.

The V gene is TRBV9, the J gene TRBJ2-4; tentatively, D is TRBD1 (5 bases). Germline CDR1 and CDR2: SGDLS and YYNGEE. V was shortened by 3 bases and J by 4 bases, with 14 bases between the two germline ends. The CDR3 runs to 15 residues. CDR3 amino acids: CASSGGSSAKNIQYF. The CDR3 DNA sequence: TGTGCCAGCAGCGGGGGCTCCTCAGCAAAAAACATTCAGTACTTC.

This clone appeared many times. This chain uses TRBV7-9 with TRBJ1-6, with 10 nucleotides matching TRBD1. V lost 5 bases, J lost 8 bases, and 3 bases stayed unmatched. This CDR3 spans 14 amino acids. Germline V CDR1 and CDR2: SEHNR, FQNEAQ (reference sequence). This chain's CDR3 is CASSPGQGYSPLHF. In DNA form, the CDR3 reads TGTGCCAGCAGCCCGGGACAGGGGTATTCACCCCTCCACTTT.